Listed here are 25 T cell receptor beta chains from one sample, sequenced in a study of T cell changes during pregnancy in multiple sclerosis. Assay: immunoSEQ multiplex PCR; the TCRdb copy retains only in-frame clones and omits some. Among around 40,000 clones listed, 90% were seen once. The material was CD4+ T cells from peripheral blood mononuclear cells, obtained in the first trimester of pregnancy. The receptors here all came from a female donor in good health, enrolled as a control in a pregnancy study.

This rearrangement joins TRBV7-8 to TRBJ2-7, with D possibly being TRBD1 (5 bases). The ends were cut back, 0 bases at V and 6 bases at J, with 12 bases in the middle. The CDR3 has 14 amino acids. CDR1 and CDR2 (germline): SGHVS, FQNEAQ. In DNA form, the CDR3 reads TGTGCCAGCAGCTTAGCGCTAAAAGGGGCCGAGCAGTACTTC. Protein: CASSLALKGAEQYF.

The rearrangement joins TRBV21-1 to TRBJ1-6. TRBV21-1 is a listed pseudogene. CDR3 length equals 18 residues. CDR3 region: CASSKSRDLLPYNSPLHF. The CDR3 DNA sequence: TGTGCCAGCAGCAAATCGCGGGACCTCCTCCCCTATAATTCACCCCTCCACTTT.

The rearrangement links TRBV7-2 to TRBJ2-7; TRBD2 might be the D (6 bases). The ends were cut back, 8 bases at V and 3 bases at J, with 11 bases in the middle. This CDR3 has 12 residues. Germline V gene data show CDR1 as SGHTA and CDR2 as FQGNSA. The CDR3 loop reads CASGGALYEQYF. CDR3 sequence (DNA): TGTGCCAGCGGAGGGGCTCTCTACGAGCAGTACTTC.

V and J are TRBV6-1 and TRBJ1-5, with unresolved D. CDR3 length equals 15 residues. Germline lookup yields CDR1 MNHNS and CDR2 SASEGT. The ends were cut back, 0 bases at V and 2 bases at J, with 8 bases in the middle. The CDR3 nucleotides read TGTGCCAGCAGTGAAGCTCAAGCCGGCAATCAGCCCCAGCATTTT. It specifies CASSEAQAGNQPQHF.

This sequence joins TRBV5-1 and TRBJ2-7, with 7 positions matching TRBD1. CDR1 is SGHRS and CDR2 is YFSETQ in the germline V gene. The CDR3 sequence is 14 residues long. With 4 bases clipped from V and 2 bases from J, the junction kept 6 bases outside the gene matches. The CDR3: CASSTGQATYEQYF. CDR3 coding DNA: TGCGCCAGCAGCACTGGACAGGCTACCTACGAGCAGTACTTC.

This chain connects TRBV4-2 to TRBJ2-3; 9 bases are a match to TRBD2. The CDR3 is 16 residues long. The V segment lost 0 bases and the J segment 1 base; nucleotides outside the gene matches: 2. CDR1 is LGHNA, CDR2 YNFKEQ, per germline. This CDR3 is CASSQERGGGTDTQYF. CDR3 in DNA: TGTGCCAGCAGCCAAGAGCGGGGGGGCGGCACAGATACGCAGTATTTT.

This chain connects TRBV11-3 to TRBJ2-7; D not certain. This CDR3 contains 12 residues. The germline V gene encodes CDR1 SGHNT and CDR2 YENEEA. V lost 5 bases and J lost 3, with 8 bases in between. The DNA for the CDR3 is TGTGCCAGCAGCCCCGGCGGCTACGAGCAGTACTTC. Protein product: CASSPGGYEQYF.

The gene calls are TRBV27 and TRBJ2-7, with D possibly TRBD1 on 5 matching bases. V lost 2 bases, J lost 3 bases, and 8 bases lay in between. The germline V gene encodes CDR1 MNHEY and CDR2 SMNVEV (reference sequence). The CDR3 length is 13 residues. The DNA of the CDR3 is TGTGCCAGCAGTTTAAGACAGTTCTACGAGCAGTACTTC. As protein: CASSLRQFYEQYF.

The CDR3 is CASSSQTSGGAYQYEQYF. CDR3 coding DNA: TGTGCCAGCAGCTCCCAGACTAGCGGGGGGGCATATCAATACGAGCAGTACTTC. The chain uses TRBV7-2 and TRBJ2-7, with 14 nucleotides matching TRBD2. J lost 4 bases, V lost 4 bases, and 12 bases had no gene match. Germline V gene data show CDR1 as SGHTA and CDR2 as FQGNSA. This CDR3 contains 18 residues.

Comment on this clone: Other DNA sequences in this specimen translate into the identical CDR3. V and J are TRBV18 and TRBJ2-7; a possible D gene is TRBD2 (5 bases). The germline V and J ends were trimmed by 2 bases and 6 bases, with 8 bases remaining between them. CDR1 is KGHSH, CDR2 LQKENI, per germline. The CDR3 spans 12 residues. The CDR3 region has the DNA TGTGCCAGCTCACCAGGCGGGCGCGAGCAGTACTTC. This codes for CASSPGGREQYF.

The chain is built from TRBV28 and TRBJ1-6; TRBD1 aligns across 11 bases. The CDR3 length is 13 residues. Trimming at V came to 8 bases and at J to 9 bases, leaving 3 bases not matched to a gene. Germline CDR1 MDHEN, CDR2 SYDVKM. CDR3 DNA: TGTGCCAGCGGAGGGACAGGGGGTTCACCCCTCCACTTT. Its translation is CASGGTGGSPLHF.

This chain links TRBV9 with TRBJ2-5; the D gene is possibly TRBD1 (5 bases). CDR1 and CDR2 (germline): SGDLS, YYNGEE. The CDR3 loop spans 15 amino acids. Trimming left V 0 bases short and J 7 bases short, with 16 bases between. This chain's CDR3 is CASSVGLASTGTQYF. CDR3 nucleotide sequence: TGTGCCAGCAGCGTAGGCCTCGCTAGTACAGGGACCCAGTACTTC.

In its sample, this clone is medium-sized. This same CDR3 is encoded by further DNA sequences in the sample. The chain has TRBV5-1 and TRBJ2-1, with TRBD1 identical over 11 bases. This CDR3 contains 16 residues. J lost 7 bases, V lost 3 bases, and 9 bases had no gene match. Looked up from germline, CDR1 is SGHRS and CDR2 is YFSETQ. CDR3 sequence (DNA): TGCGCCAGCAGCTCATCGGACAGGGGGCGGATGAATGAGCAGTTCTTC. Translated: CASSSSDRGRMNEQFF.

V gene TRBV7-3 combines with J gene TRBJ2-3, with D hard to call. The CDR3 totals 15 residues. Germline lookup yields CDR1 SGHTA and CDR2 FQGTGA. Between the trimmed V and J ends, which lost 1 base and 6 bases, there was a span of 14 bases. The CDR3, as DNA: TGTGCCAGCAGCTTAAGAGGTAGTCGGCCGGATACGCAGTATTTT. Amino acid sequence: CASSLRGSRPDTQYF.

The rearrangement links TRBV19 to TRBJ1-5; unclear D gene. Trimming stripped 3 bases from V and 0 bases from J, with 6 bases between. Germline lookup yields CDR1 LNHDA and CDR2 SQIVND (reference sequence). This CDR3 is 14 amino acids long. The CDR3 protein is CASSIGGSNQPQHF. CDR3 bases: TGTGCCAGTAGTATCGGAGGTAGCAATCAGCCCCAGCATTTT.

The chain links TRBV4-3 to TRBJ2-3; D might be TRBD2 (6 bases). In germline, CDR1 is LGHNA, CDR2 YSLEER. The V end was cut by 0 bases, the J end by 1 base, with 20 bases between. CDR3 length equals 19 residues. The CDR3 is CASSQDRYGGTLGTDTQYF. In DNA, the CDR3 is TGCGCCAGCAGCCAAGACCGATACGGGGGTACCCTAGGCACAGATACGCAGTATTTT.

The chain has TRBV28 and TRBJ1-2, with D perhaps TRBD1 (5 bases). V was trimmed by 8 bases and J by 3 bases, leaving 10 bases between them. The germline V gene has CDR1 MDHEN and CDR2 SYDVKM. This CDR3 region has 12 residues. This CDR3 is CASSGRHYGYTF. The CDR3 DNA reads TGTGCCAGCTCAGGGAGGCACTATGGCTACACCTTC.

This clone was seen just once. The V and J genes are TRBV28 and TRBJ1-2; 8 bases fit TRBD1. With V trimmed by 5 bases and J by 8 bases, 16 bases remained unmatched. The CDR3 covers 16 residues. Germline CDR1 is MDHEN and CDR2 is SYDVKM. The CDR3 DNA sequence: TGTGCCAGCAGTACCAGGACAGGGACGGCTAATATCGGCTACACCTTC. This translates into CASSTRTGTANIGYTF.

The chain links TRBV25-1 to TRBJ2-7; TRBD1 matches at 10 bases. The germline CDR1 and CDR2 sequences are MGHDK and SYGVNS. This CDR3 is built from 15 residues. V gave up 3 bases and J gave up 4 bases; unmatched junction bases: 6. The CDR3 protein is CASSDIGTGEYEQYF. CDR3 sequence (DNA): TGTGCCAGCAGTGATATTGGGACAGGGGAATACGAGCAGTACTTC.

The genes are TRBV10-3 and TRBJ1-3; no clear D. Trimming took 1 base from V and 10 from J, leaving 11 bases between them. Germline V lookup: CDR1 ENHRY, CDR2 SYGVKD. This CDR3 contains 13 residues. Here the CDR3 DNA reads TGTGCCATCAGTGAGTTCGGCGGATCAACCATATATTTT. Encoded protein: CAISEFGGSTIYF.

The chain joins TRBV4-3 to TRBJ2-7; 9 bases match TRBD1. With V trimmed by 3 bases and J by 6 bases, 15 bases remained unmatched. CDR3 length: 17 amino acids. Germline V CDR1 and CDR2: LGHNA, YSLEER. This CDR3 is CASSQDLLATGGREQYF. The CDR3 nucleotides are TGCGCCAGCAGCCAGGATTTACTTGCGACAGGGGGACGCGAGCAGTACTTC.

V and J are TRBV11-3 and TRBJ2-3, with no clear D. V lost 0 bases, J lost 6 bases, and 10 bases lay in between. Per the germline V gene, CDR1 is SGHNT and CDR2 is YENEEA. This CDR3 region has 14 residues. CDR3 residues: CASSLEGLADTQYF. The CDR3 DNA follows: TGTGCCAGCAGCTTAGAGGGCCTGGCCGATACGCAGTATTTT.

The chain joins TRBV6-5 to TRBJ2-3; D remains unclear. The V and J ends lost 6 bases and 5 bases respectively, with 9 bases between them. Per germline, CDR1 MNHEY and CDR2 SVGAGI. The CDR3 contains 12 residues. The CDR3 nucleotides read TGTGCCAGCAGGAGAACTGGAGATACGCAGTATTTT. The encoded protein is CASRRTGDTQYF.

The V call is TRBV18, the J call TRBJ1-4; D might be TRBD1 (6 bases). Looked up from germline, CDR1 is KGHSH and CDR2 is LQKENI. Trimming stripped 2 bases from V and 3 bases from J, with 7 bases between. The CDR3 sequence is 14 residues long. CDR3 amino acids: CASSPRQANEKLFF. DNA of the CDR3: TGTGCCAGCTCACCAAGACAGGCTAATGAAAAACTGTTTTTT.

This chain's CDR3 is CSVASDGGIKGYTF. The CDR3 nucleotides read TGCAGCGTTGCCTCCGATGGGGGGATTAAGGGCTACACCTTC. The rearrangement uses TRBV29-1 and TRBJ1-2, with a weak D call TRBD1 (5 bases). The CDR3 sequence is 14 residues long. Germline V gene lookup returns CDR1 SQVTM and CDR2 ANQGSEA. Trimming took 4 bases from V and 8 from J, leaving 20 bases between them.